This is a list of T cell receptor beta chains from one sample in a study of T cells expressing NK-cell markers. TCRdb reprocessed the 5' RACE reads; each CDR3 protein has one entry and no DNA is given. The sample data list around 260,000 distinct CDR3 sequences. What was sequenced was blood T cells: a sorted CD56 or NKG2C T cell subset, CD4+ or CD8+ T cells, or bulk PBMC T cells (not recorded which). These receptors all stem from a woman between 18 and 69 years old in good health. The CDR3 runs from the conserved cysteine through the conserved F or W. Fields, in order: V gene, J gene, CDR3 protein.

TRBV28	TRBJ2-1	CASSFMGQVANEQFF
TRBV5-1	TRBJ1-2	CASSFTPTTGYGYTF
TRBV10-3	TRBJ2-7	CAISGASYEQYF
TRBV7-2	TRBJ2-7	CASSQSRYEQYF
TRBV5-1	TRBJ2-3	CASEPRGLGADTQYF
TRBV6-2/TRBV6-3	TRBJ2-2	CASVNRGTGELFF
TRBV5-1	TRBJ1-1	CASSKTGEGAEAFF
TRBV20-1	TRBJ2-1	CSAPPGGLNHNEQFF
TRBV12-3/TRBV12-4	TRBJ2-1	CASSFSNGEQFF
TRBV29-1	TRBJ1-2	CSVDRGTGPYGYTF
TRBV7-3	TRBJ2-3	CASSPTGTSGGRTDTQYF
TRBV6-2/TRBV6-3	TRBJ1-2	CASSYPTENRLYTF
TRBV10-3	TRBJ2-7	CAITSQQGTYEQYF
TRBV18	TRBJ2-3	CASSKTPGTGGFDTQYF
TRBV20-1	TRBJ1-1	CSASRDRDRILDTEAFF
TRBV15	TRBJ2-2	CATSGQAVTRGELFF
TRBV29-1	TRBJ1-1	CSAQFRGGYTEAFF
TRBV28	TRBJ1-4	CASSSPGQFNEKLFF
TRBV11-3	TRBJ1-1	CASSLGWGSGTEAFF
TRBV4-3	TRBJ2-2	CASSQDPGVLVTGELFF
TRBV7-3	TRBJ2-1	CASSLNAFTEQFF
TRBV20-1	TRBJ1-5	CSASPGESFNQPQHF
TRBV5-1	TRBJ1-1	CASSFNPGQGNTEAFF
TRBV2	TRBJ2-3	CASSEDYTRTSGAITDTQYF